This T cell receptor (beta chain) was captured by sequencing in a study of shared clonotypes between healthy human individuals. General study points: Genetic and exposure-history diversity was limited by the small donor number.

Produced via immunoSEQ multiplex PCR; TCRdb's table is partial and in-frame only. The sample comprises roughly 96,000 clones, less than 50% of which are singletons, and approximately 15% rests with the top ten. Concerning this clone: The antigen is not known.

The clonotype comes from a woman aged 40 to 50 in good health. Some clones in this sample may be carry-over from other donors' samples. Sequenced material: PBMCs.

The CDR3 sequence: CASSDGTSGGNEQFF. The CDR3 DNA reads TGTGCCAGCAGTGATGGGACTAGCGGGGGCAATGAGCAGTTCTTC. The J gene is TRBJ2-1, the V gene TRBV6-4, with 14 bases matching TRBD2. CDR1 MRHNA and CDR2 SNTAGT come from the germline V gene. The CDR3 is made up of 15 amino acids. V was pared by 3 bases and J by 6 bases, with 1 base of the junction left unmatched.